This T cell receptor beta chain was observed in a study of response to subunit inactivated influenza vaccine. V shed 5 bases and J shed 4 bases, with 8 bases lying between them. The CDR3 loop spans 12 amino acids. Germline lookup yields CDR1 SGHTA and CDR2 FQGNSA. This clonotype was seen more than once but under ten times. TCRdb re-called the RT-PCR reads through MiXCR, storing one row per CDR3 protein. There are some 850,000 distinct CDR3 sequences in the sample; around 18% occur only once, and approximately 10% lies in the top ten. This sample comprised PBMCs from blood, obtained roughly 5 days after vaccination. The source is a man over 45 who received an inactivated influenza vaccine. This chain uses TRBV7-2 with TRBJ2-5; D ambiguous. The chain's CDR3 is CASSVISETQYF. The CDR3 DNA is TGTGCCAGCAGCGTGATATCAGAGACCCAGTACTTC.